This TCR beta chain was profiled in a study of blood T cell repertoires in COVID-19. Across the whole study: PBMCs, B-cell-depleted T cells, or T cells were the source of the cDNA or gDNA that made up the material.

The V gene's germline CDR1 is SGHTA and CDR2 FQGTGA. This CDR3 has 15 amino acids. V lost 5 bases to trimming and J lost 9 bases; unmatched junction nucleotides: 5. In the study's own analysis: Cell counts per sample came from amplifying reference gene primers. The data were produced by immunoSEQ multiplex PCR, yet TCRdb's version contains in-frame clones alone and is incomplete. D and trimming were read from the DNA, whereas the V and J calls and clone size are those reported in that table. The table includes around 300,000 clones, around 87% detected once. The count of this clone is one. The TCR was taken from a woman aged 45-65 years with active or convalescent COVID-19. Source material: peripheral blood. V is TRBV7-3 and J is TRBJ1-6; 12 bases line up with TRBD1. As DNA, the CDR3 is TGTGCCAGCAGCCACGGGGACAGGGGGCTTTCACCCCTCCACTTT. It is translated as CASSHGDRGLSPLHF. Complete variable domain (other parts from reference TRBV7-3 and TRBJ1-6): GAGVSQTPSNKVTEKGKYVELRCDPISGHTALYWYRQSLGQGPEFLIYFQGTGAADDSGLPNDRFFAVRPEGSVSTLKIQRTERGDSAVYLCASSHGDRGLSPLHFGNGTRLTVT.